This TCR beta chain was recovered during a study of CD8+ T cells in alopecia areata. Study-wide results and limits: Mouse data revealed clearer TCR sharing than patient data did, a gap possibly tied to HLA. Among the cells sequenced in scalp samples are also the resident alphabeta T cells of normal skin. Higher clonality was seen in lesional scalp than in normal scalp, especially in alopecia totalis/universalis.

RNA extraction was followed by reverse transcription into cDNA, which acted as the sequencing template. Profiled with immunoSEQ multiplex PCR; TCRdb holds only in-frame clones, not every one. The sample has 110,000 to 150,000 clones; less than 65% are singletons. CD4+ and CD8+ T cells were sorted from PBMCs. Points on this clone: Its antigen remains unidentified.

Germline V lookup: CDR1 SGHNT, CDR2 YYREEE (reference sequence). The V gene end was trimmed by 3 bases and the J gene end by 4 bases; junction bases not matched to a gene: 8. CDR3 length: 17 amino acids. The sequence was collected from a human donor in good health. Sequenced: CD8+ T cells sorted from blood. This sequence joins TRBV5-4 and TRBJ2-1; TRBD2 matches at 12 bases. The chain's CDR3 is CASSSAASGRGYNEQFF. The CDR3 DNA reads TGTGCCAGCAGCTCGGCGGCTAGCGGGAGGGGATACAATGAGCAGTTCTTC.